This T cell receptor beta chain was profiled in a study of cytomegalovirus exposure and HLA in healthy donors. As for the study in general: Approximately 81% of roughly 430 genotyped donors fell in the Caucasian-associated ancestry cluster.

A word on this clone: What it binds is not known.

Study conclusions and caveats: Further analysis was carried out later, and it showed several of the most significant clusters appearing linked to common viral pathogens.

J was trimmed by 5 bases and V by 4 bases; bases with no gene match: 10. CDR3 length equals 16 residues. CDR1 and CDR2 (germline): LGHNA, YSLEER. 13 Jbeta primers and 60 Vbeta primers were used for the PCR. TCRdb keeps only in-frame clones here, not all; method: immunoSEQ multiplex PCR. The sample has about 210,000 clones; 81% are singletons. The sample taken for sequencing was PBMCs. The genes are TRBV4-3 and TRBJ2-1, with 8 bases fitting TRBD2. The sequence was obtained from a man aged 40-55 years in good health and CMV-seropositive. CDR3 in amino acids: CASSPLWIAGNNEQFF. As DNA, the CDR3 is TGCGCCAGCAGCCCCCTTTGGATAGCGGGGAACAATGAGCAGTTCTTC.